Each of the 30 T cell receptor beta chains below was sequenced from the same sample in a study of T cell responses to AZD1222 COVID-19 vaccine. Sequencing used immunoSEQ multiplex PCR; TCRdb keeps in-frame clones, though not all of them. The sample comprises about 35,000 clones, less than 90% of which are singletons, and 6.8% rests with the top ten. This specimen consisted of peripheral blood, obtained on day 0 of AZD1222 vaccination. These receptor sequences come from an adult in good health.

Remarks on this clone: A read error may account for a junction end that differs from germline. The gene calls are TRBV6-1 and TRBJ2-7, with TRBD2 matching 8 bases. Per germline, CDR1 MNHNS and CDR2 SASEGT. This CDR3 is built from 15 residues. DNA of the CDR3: TGTGTCAGCAGTCCCCCTCCCAGCGGGAGCTACGAGCAGTACTTC. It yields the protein CVSSPPPSGSYEQYF.

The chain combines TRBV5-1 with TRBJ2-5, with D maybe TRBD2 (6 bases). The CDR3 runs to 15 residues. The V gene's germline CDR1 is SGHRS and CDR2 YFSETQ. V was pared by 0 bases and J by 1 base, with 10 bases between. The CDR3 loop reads CASSLGGTAQETQYF. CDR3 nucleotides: TGCGCCAGCAGCTTGGGGGGGACTGCCCAAGAGACCCAGTACTTC.

The CDR3 coding sequence is TGTGCCAGCAGCTCGGGACAGGGGCGAAACACCATATATTTT. Protein product: CASSSGQGRNTIYF. V usage is TRBV7-6 and J usage is TRBJ1-3; 10 bases align to TRBD1. Germline CDR1 is SGHVS and CDR2 is FNYEAQ. This CDR3 region has 14 residues. With V trimmed by 4 bases and J by 5 bases, 2 bases remained unmatched.

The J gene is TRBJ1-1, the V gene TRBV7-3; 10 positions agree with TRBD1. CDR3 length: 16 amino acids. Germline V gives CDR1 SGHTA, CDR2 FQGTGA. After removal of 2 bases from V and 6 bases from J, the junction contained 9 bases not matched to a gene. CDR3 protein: CASSLVGQGKGAEAFF. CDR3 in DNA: TGTGCCAGCAGCTTAGTGGGACAGGGGAAAGGGGCTGAAGCTTTCTTT.

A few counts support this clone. The CDR3 nucleotides are TGTGCCAGCAGTCAGAAAGATGAGCAGTTCTTC. Encoded protein: CASSQKDEQFF. The chain is built from TRBV2 and TRBJ2-1; unclear D gene. The CDR3 spans 11 residues. The V gene's germline CDR1 is SNHLY and CDR2 FYNNEI. V was trimmed by 5 bases and J by 8 bases, leaving 7 bases between them.

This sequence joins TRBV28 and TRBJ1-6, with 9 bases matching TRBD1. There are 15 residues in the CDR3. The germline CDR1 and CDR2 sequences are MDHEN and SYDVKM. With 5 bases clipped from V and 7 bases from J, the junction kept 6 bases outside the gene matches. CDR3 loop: CASSPVGTGNSPLHF. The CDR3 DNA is TGTGCCAGCAGTCCAGTCGGGACAGGGAATTCACCCCTCCACTTT.

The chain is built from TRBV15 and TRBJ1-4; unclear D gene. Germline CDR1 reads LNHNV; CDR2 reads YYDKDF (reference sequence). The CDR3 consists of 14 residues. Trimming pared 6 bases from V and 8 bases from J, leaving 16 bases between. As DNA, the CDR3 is TGTGCCACCAGTTCCGAAGGGTTTTCGGAAAAACTGTTTTTT. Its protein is CATSSEGFSEKLFF.

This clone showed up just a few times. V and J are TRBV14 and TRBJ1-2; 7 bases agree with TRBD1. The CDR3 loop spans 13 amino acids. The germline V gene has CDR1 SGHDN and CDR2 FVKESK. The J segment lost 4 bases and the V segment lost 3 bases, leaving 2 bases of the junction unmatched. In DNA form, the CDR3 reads TGTGCCAGCAGCCAGGGACAGACCTATGGCTACACCTTC. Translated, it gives CASSQGQTYGYTF.

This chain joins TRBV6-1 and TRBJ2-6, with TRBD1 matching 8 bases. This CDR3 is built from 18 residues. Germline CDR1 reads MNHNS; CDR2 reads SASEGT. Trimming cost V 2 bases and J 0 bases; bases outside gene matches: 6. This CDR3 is CASSEMGRGPSGANVLTF. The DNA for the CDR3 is TGTGCCAGCAGTGAAATGGGCAGGGGGCCCTCTGGGGCCAACGTCCTGACTTTC.

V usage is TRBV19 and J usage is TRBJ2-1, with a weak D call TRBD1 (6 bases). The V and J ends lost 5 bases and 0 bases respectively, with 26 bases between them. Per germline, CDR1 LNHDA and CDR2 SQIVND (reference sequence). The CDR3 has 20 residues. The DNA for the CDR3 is TGTGCCAGTAGTCATCAGGGGTTTGGCAAGCGGACAAGCTCCTACAATGAGCAGTTCTTC. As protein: CASSHQGFGKRTSSYNEQFF.

CDR3 sequence reads: CASRSNFGQFF. The DNA for the CDR3 is TGTGCCAGCAGGTCAAACTTCGGGCAGTTCTTC. The V gene is TRBV28, the J gene TRBJ2-1, with D uncertain. The V end was cut by 6 bases, the J end by 12 bases, with 12 bases between. The CDR3 is 11 residues long. CDR1 is MDHEN and CDR2 is SYDVKM in the germline V gene.

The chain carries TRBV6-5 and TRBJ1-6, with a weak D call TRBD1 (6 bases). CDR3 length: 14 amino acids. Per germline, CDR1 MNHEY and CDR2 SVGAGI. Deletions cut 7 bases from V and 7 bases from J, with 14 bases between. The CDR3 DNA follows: TGTGCCAGCAAAACCCAGGGGTGGAATTCACCCCTCCACTTT. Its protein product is CASKTQGWNSPLHF.

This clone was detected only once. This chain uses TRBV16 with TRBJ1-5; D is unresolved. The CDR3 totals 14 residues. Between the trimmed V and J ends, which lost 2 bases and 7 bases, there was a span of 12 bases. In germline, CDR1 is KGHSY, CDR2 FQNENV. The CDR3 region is CASSQGPSGQPQHF. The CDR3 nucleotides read TGTGCCAGCAGCCAAGGACCCTCAGGCCAGCCCCAGCATTTT.

The CDR3 spells CASSLQNGYTF. Written as DNA, the CDR3 is TGTGCCAGCAGTTTACAGAATGGCTACACCTTC. J is TRBJ1-2 and V is TRBV28; D is unresolved. CDR3 length: 11 amino acids. Germline assignment: CDR1 MDHEN and CDR2 SYDVKM. V was cut by 2 bases and J by 6 bases, with 4 bases left in between.

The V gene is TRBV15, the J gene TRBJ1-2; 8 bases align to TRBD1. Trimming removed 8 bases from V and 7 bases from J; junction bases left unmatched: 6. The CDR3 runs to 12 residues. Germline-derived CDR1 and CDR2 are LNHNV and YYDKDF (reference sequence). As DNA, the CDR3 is TGTGCCACCGCGGACAGGGAATCTGGCTACACCTTC. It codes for CATADRESGYTF.

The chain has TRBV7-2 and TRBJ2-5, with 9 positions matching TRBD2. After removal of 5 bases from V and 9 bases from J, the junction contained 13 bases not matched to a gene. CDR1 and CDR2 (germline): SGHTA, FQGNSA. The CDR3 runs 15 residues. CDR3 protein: CASSVGASGTPAQYF. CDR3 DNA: TGTGCCAGCAGCGTCGGCGCTAGCGGGACTCCGGCCCAGTACTTC.

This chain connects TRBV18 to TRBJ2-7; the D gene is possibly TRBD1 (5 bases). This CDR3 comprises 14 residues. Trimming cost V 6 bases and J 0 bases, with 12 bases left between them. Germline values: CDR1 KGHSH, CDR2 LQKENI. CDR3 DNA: TGTGCCAGCTCCGTTGGGGCCCTCTCCTACGAGCAGTACTTC. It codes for CASSVGALSYEQYF. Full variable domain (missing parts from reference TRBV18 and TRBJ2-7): NAGVMQNPRHLVRRRGQEARLRCSPMKGHSHVYWYRQLPEEGLKFMVYLQKENIIDESGMPKERFSAEFPKEGPSILRIQQVVRGDSAAYFCASSVGALSYEQYFGPGTRLTVT.

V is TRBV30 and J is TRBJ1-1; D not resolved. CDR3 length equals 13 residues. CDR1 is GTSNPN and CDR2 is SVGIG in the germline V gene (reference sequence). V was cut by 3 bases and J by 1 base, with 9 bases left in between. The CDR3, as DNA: TGTGCCTGGAGAATGACGAGGAACACTGAAGCTTTCTTT. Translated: CAWRMTRNTEAFF.

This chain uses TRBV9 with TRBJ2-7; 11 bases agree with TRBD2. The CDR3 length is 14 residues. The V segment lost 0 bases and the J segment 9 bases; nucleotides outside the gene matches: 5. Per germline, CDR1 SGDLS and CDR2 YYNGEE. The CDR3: CASSVGLAGMGQYF. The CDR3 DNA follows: TGTGCCAGCAGCGTAGGACTAGCGGGGATGGGGCAGTACTTC.

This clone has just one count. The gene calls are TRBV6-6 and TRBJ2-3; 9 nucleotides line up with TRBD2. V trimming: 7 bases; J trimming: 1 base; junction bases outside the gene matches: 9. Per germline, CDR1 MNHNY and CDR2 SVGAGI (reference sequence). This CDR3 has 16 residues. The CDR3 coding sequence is TGTGCCAGCACCCTTCAGGCGGGAGGGGGCACAGATACGCAGTATTTT. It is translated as CASTLQAGGGTDTQYF.

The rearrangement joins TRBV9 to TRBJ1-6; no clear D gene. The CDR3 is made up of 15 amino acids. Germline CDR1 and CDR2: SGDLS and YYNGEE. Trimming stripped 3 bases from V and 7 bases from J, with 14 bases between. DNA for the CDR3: TGTGCCAGCAGCGCCAGTTCCGGGGTGAATTCACCCCTCCACTTT. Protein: CASSASSGVNSPLHF.

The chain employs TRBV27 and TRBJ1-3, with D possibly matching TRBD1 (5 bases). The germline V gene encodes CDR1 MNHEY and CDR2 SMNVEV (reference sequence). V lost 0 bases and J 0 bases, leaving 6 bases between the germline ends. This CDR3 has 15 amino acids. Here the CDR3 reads CASSLSGGSGNTIYF. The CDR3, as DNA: TGTGCCAGCAGTTTATCGGGGGGCTCTGGAAACACCATATATTTT.

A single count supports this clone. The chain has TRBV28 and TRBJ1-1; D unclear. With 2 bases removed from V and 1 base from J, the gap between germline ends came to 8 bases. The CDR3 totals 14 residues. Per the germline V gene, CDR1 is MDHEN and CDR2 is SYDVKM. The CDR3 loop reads CASSLAGGNTEAFF. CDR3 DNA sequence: TGTGCCAGCAGTTTAGCTGGTGGGAACACTGAAGCTTTCTTT.

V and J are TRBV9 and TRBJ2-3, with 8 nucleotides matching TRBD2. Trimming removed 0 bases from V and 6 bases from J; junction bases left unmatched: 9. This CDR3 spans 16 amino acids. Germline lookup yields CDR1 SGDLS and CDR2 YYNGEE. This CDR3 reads CASSVVSGDAMDTQYF. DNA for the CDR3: TGTGCCAGCAGCGTAGTTAGCGGGGACGCCATGGATACGCAGTATTTT.

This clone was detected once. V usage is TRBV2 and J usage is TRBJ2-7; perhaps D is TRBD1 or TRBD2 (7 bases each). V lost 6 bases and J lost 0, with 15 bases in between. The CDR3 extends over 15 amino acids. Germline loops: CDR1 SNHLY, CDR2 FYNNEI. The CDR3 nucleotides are TGTGCCAGCAGCCCCAGGGAGGGGGCCTCCTACGAGCAGTACTTC. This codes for CASSPREGASYEQYF. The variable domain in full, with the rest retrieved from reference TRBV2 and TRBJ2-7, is EPEVTQTPSHQVTQMGQEVILRCVPISNHLYFYWYRQILGQKVEFLVSFYNNEISEKSEIFDDQFSVERPDGSNFTLKIRSTKLEDSAMYFCASSPREGASYEQYFGPGTRLTVT.

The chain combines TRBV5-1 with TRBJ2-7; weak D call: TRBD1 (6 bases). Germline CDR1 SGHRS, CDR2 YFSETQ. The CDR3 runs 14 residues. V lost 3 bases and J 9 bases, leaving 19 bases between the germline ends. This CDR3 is CASSSGQPGTGQYF. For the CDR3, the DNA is TGCGCCAGCAGCTCCGGACAGCCAGGGACCGGGCAGTACTTC.

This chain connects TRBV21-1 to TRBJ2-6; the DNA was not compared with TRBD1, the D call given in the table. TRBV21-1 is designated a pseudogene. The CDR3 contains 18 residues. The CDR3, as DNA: TGTGCCAGCAGCAAAGAGAGGGACAGGGACTCTGGGGCCAACGTCCTGACTTTC. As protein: CASSKERDRDSGANVLTF.

The CDR3 DNA sequence: TGCAGCGTTGAAGAGGGAGAAGCTTTCTTT. This gives the protein CSVEEGEAFF. The chain carries TRBV29-1 and TRBJ1-1; no definite D call. The CDR3 has 10 residues. V lost 0 bases and J lost 8, with 4 bases in between. CDR1 SQVTM and CDR2 ANQGSEA come from the germline V gene.

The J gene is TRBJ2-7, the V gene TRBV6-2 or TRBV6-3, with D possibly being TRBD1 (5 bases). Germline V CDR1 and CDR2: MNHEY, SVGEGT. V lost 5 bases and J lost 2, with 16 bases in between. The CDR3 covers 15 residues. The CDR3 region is CASSLSRRGPYEQYF. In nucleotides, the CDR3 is TGTGCCAGCAGTCTGTCCAGAAGGGGTCCCTACGAGCAGTACTTC.

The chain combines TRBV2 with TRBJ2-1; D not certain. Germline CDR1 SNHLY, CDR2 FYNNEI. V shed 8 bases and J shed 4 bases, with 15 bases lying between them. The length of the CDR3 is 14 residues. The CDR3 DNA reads TGTGCCAGCCATGAACGGCGGAGTTACAATGAGCAGTTCTTC. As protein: CASHERRSYNEQFF.